This is a list of T cell receptor beta chains from one sample in a study of Ad26.COV2.S vaccination and SARS-CoV-2 variants. Profiled with immunoSEQ multiplex PCR; TCRdb holds only in-frame clones, not every one. The profile shows under 95,000 clones, 82% of them singletons. Sequenced here: peripheral blood, sampled after recovery from COVID-19. The receptor set was obtained from a human donor who had recovered from COVID-19. The CDR3 runs from the conserved cysteine through the conserved F or W. The D gene is left open where the match is weak. The size field is filled for only some rows; it gives once, few, many or a size class.

j_gene: TRBJ2-7; abundance: once; d_gene: TRBD1; v_gene: TRBV5-1; CDR3aa: CASSLGGTAQEYF; CDR3nt: TGCGCCAGCAGCTTGGGAGGGACAGCCCAGGAGTACTTC
j_gene: TRBJ2-7; abundance: NA; d_gene: NA; v_gene: TRBV6-5; CDR3aa: CASSEDGGGPYEQYF; CDR3nt: TGTGCCAGCAGCGAGGACGGTGGCGGACCCTACGAGCAGTACTTC
j_gene: TRBJ2-1; abundance: NA; d_gene: TRBD1; v_gene: TRBV10-3; CDR3aa: CAISDLSLRDRLWDEQFF; CDR3nt: TGTGCCATCAGTGACCTTTCCCTCCGGGACAGGTTATGGGATGAGCAGTTCTTC
j_gene: TRBJ1-6; abundance: NA; d_gene: NA; v_gene: TRBV7-9; CDR3aa: CASSRDNSPLHF; CDR3nt: TGTGCCAGCAGCCGTGACAATTCACCCCTCCACTTT
j_gene: TRBJ2-5; abundance: NA; d_gene: NA; v_gene: TRBV2; CDR3aa: CASSEVETQYF; CDR3nt: TGTGCCAGCAGTGAAGTAGAGACCCAGTACTTC
j_gene: TRBJ2-1; abundance: NA; d_gene: NA; v_gene: TRBV7-9; CDR3aa: CASSPGVALNEQFF; CDR3nt: TGTGCCAGCAGCCCCGGGGTAGCTCTCAATGAGCAGTTCTTC
j_gene: TRBJ1-2; abundance: NA; d_gene: TRBD1; v_gene: TRBV5-4; CDR3aa: CASSLWGRGLYGYTF; CDR3nt: TGTGCCAGCAGCTTGTGGGGCAGGGGGCTCTATGGCTACACCTTC
j_gene: TRBJ1-1; abundance: NA; d_gene: TRBD1; v_gene: TRBV19; CDR3aa: CASKVGQGNTEAFF; CDR3nt: TGTGCCAGTAAGGTGGGACAGGGGAACACTGAAGCTTTCTTT
j_gene: TRBJ2-5; abundance: NA; d_gene: TRBD2; v_gene: TRBV5-6; CDR3aa: CASSLGLAGGKSETQYF; CDR3nt: TGTGCCAGCAGCTTGGGGCTAGCGGGAGGGAAATCCGAGACCCAGTACTTC
j_gene: TRBJ2-1; abundance: few; d_gene: NA; v_gene: TRBV7-7; CDR3aa: CASSLRQGLPHNEQFF; CDR3nt: TGTGCCAGCAGCTTACGGCAGGGGCTCCCCCACAATGAGCAGTTCTTC
j_gene: TRBJ1-1; abundance: many; d_gene: NA; v_gene: TRBV11-3; CDR3aa: CASSARTGSGAEAFF; CDR3nt: TGTGCCAGCAGCGCTCGAACAGGAAGTGGCGCTGAAGCTTTCTTT
j_gene: TRBJ2-2; abundance: NA; d_gene: NA; v_gene: TRBV6-5; CDR3aa: CASSYSGGASTGELFF; CDR3nt: TGTGCCAGCAGTTACTCTGGGGGGGCGAGCACCGGGGAGCTGTTTTTT
j_gene: TRBJ2-7; abundance: many; d_gene: TRBD1; v_gene: TRBV19; CDR3aa: CATGTGAYEQYF; CDR3nt: TGTGCCACCGGGACAGGGGCCTACGAGCAGTACTTC
j_gene: TRBJ2-7; abundance: NA; d_gene: NA; v_gene: TRBV24-1; CDR3aa: CATSDRQLRPEGQYF; CDR3nt: TGTGCCACCAGTGATCGACAGCTTCGGCCGGAAGGGCAGTACTTC
j_gene: TRBJ2-3; abundance: NA; d_gene: NA; v_gene: TRBV15; CDR3aa: CATSRVFSGGTDTQYF; CDR3nt: TGTGCCACCAGCAGAGTGTTTAGCGGTGGCACAGATACGCAGTATTTT